The present entry profiles one TCR beta chain with its context. Its antigen remains unidentified. This sequence may be a read error, since a much larger clone differs from it by one base. Template was bulk tumor genomic DNA, about 600 ng per sample. During surgery, each primary tumor gave multiple biopsies spaced as far apart as possible. Each patient presented with untreated, newly diagnosed non-small cell lung cancer and received curative surgery. The donors were patients with newly diagnosed non-small cell lung cancer undergoing curative-intent surgery. Amplification of the TCR beta CDR3 was achieved through multiplex PCR with 32 V and 13 J primers. Each CDR3 protein gets one entry after TCRdb re-called the multiplex PCR reads with MiXCR. This table has more than 5,000 distinct CDR3 sequences, approximately 22% appearing once. This entry belongs to a study of immune heterogeneity within non-small cell lung tumors.

This CDR3 region has 13 residues. Germline V CDR1 and CDR2: SGHTA, FQGTGA. Study outcomes and limitations: Local T-cell clonality tracked local tumor mutational burden, showing a moderate yet significant relationship (R about 0.34). Site-unique high-frequency clones occurred alongside identical dominant CDR3 beta clonotypes that recurred across tumor sites within a patient.

The J gene is TRBJ2-7, the V gene TRBV7-3; 12 bases match TRBD2. The TCR sequence derives from a female donor with non-small cell lung cancer. Sequenced input: lung tumor tissue. Here the CDR3 DNA reads TGTGCCATCAGCCTAGCGGGAGGGCTGGAGCAGTACTTC. It encodes CAISLAGGLEQYF.